Below are 20 T cell receptor beta chains sequenced from a single sample in a study of graft-versus-host responses after intestinal transplantation. Libraries were prepared by immunoSEQ multiplex PCR; TCRdb keeps only in-frame clonotypes and omits some of them. The data show about 100,000 clones, with about 90% seen just once and roughly 0.95% held by the top ten. Antigens of these TCRs are unknown. Sequencing was performed on unstimulated CD4+ T cells sorted from spleen or lymph node cells, taken before transplant. Receptors originate from a human donor who was the organ donor for an intestinal transplant.

The V call is TRBV7-7, the J call TRBJ2-5; D ambiguous. The CDR3 sequence is 14 residues long. V dropped 6 bases and J dropped 5 bases, with 16 bases sitting between them. Per the germline V gene, CDR1 is SSHAT and CDR2 is FNYEAQ (reference sequence). In nucleotides, the CDR3 is TGTGCCAGCAGGGACCTTAGGGCGACGGAGACCCAGTACTTC. Translating it yields CASRDLRATETQYF.

This sequence joins TRBV15 and TRBJ1-4; D might be TRBD1 (6 bases). The CDR3 contains 14 residues. The ends were cut back, 5 bases at V and 3 bases at J, with 10 bases in the middle. Per germline, CDR1 LNHNV and CDR2 YYDKDF (reference sequence). CDR3 sequence: CATSVRQANEKLFF. The CDR3 DNA reads as TGTGCCACCAGCGTACGACAGGCTAATGAAAAACTGTTTTTT.

The chain recombines TRBV30 with TRBJ2-7; D not resolved. Germline CDR1 GTSNPN, CDR2 SVGIG (reference sequence). The CDR3 contains 12 residues. V lost 2 bases, J lost 0 bases, and 5 bases lay in between. The CDR3 nucleotides are TGTGCCTGGAGTAAGAGCTCCTACGAGCAGTACTTC. Amino acids: CAWSKSSYEQYF.

DNA of the CDR3: TGTGCCAGCAGCGTGAGTTTGAACACTGAAGCTTTCTTT. Translated: CASSVSLNTEAFF. The chain recombines TRBV9 with TRBJ1-1, with D hard to call. V gave up 2 bases and J gave up 0 bases, with 5 bases separating them. This CDR3 has 13 residues. Germline lookup yields CDR1 SGDLS and CDR2 YYNGEE. Using reference TRBV9 and TRBJ1-1 for the parts outside the CDR3, the full variable domain is DSGVTQTPKHLITATGQRVTLRCSPRSGDLSVYWYQQSLDQGLQFLIQYYNGEERAKGNILERFSAQQFPDLHSELNLSSLELGDSALYFCASSVSLNTEAFFGQGTRLTVV.

V usage is TRBV19 and J usage is TRBJ1-3; TRBD1 might be the D (6 bases). CDR1 is LNHDA, CDR2 SQIVND, per germline (reference sequence). With 6 bases removed from V and 4 bases from J, the gap between germline ends came to 10 bases. The CDR3 sequence is 13 residues long. The CDR3 DNA is TGTGCCAGTAGCCCCGGACAGGGAAACACCATATATTTT. Its protein is CASSPGQGNTIYF. The whole variable domain, remainder taken from reference TRBV19 and TRBJ1-3, is DGGITQSPKYLFRKEGQNVTLSCEQNLNHDAMYWYRQDPGQGLRLIYYSQIVNDFQKGDIAEGYSVSREKKESFPLTVTSAQKNPTAFYLCASSPGQGNTIYFGEGSWLTVV.

The J gene is TRBJ2-4, the V gene TRBV10-3; D call uncertain. The CDR3 loop spans 12 amino acids. Per the germline V gene, CDR1 is ENHRY and CDR2 is SYGVKD. The V end lost 2 bases, the J end lost 1 base, and 0 bases lay between the germline ends. This CDR3 reads CAISEAKNIQYF. CDR3 nucleotide sequence: TGTGCCATCAGTGAGGCCAAAAACATTCAGTACTTC.

The V call is TRBV18, the J call TRBJ2-1; 7 bases agree with TRBD2. V shed 2 bases and J 6 bases; nucleotides not matched to a gene: 4. The length of the CDR3 is 14 residues. The germline CDR1 and CDR2 sequences are KGHSH and LQKENI. Here the CDR3 reads CASSPRGGINEQFF. CDR3 sequence (DNA): TGTGCCAGCTCACCAAGGGGAGGGATCAATGAGCAGTTCTTC.

This chain links TRBV4-2 with TRBJ2-2; 11 nucleotides match TRBD1. The CDR3 extends over 17 amino acids. Germline CDR1 and CDR2: LGHNA and YNFKEQ. Unmatched junction bases numbered 7, after V lost 4 bases and J lost 3 bases. This CDR3 reads CASSRHGGQGDTGELFF. The CDR3 DNA reads TGTGCCAGCAGCCGTCATGGGGGACAGGGGGACACCGGGGAGCTGTTTTTT.

The chain uses TRBV30 and TRBJ2-1; tentative D call: TRBD2 (5 bases). In germline, CDR1 is GTSNPN, CDR2 SVGIG (reference sequence). The CDR3 loop spans 13 amino acids. V lost 4 bases and J 8 bases, leaving 15 bases between the germline ends. The CDR3 nucleotides are TGTGCCTGGACGCGGACTCACCTCGATGAGCAGTTCTTC. Protein sequence: CAWTRTHLDEQFF.

The chain carries TRBV29-1 and TRBJ1-4; D might be TRBD1 (5 bases). V lost 4 bases to trimming and J lost 0 bases, with 15 bases between them. Germline V CDR1 and CDR2: SQVTM, ANQGSEA. The length of the CDR3 is 16 residues. The CDR3 region has the DNA TGCAGCGTTGCTCCCCAGGGTCGGGCAACTAATGAAAAACTGTTTTTT. It codes for CSVAPQGRATNEKLFF.

This clone has a single count. The V gene is TRBV5-6, the J gene TRBJ2-3; D possibly corresponds to TRBD2 (5 bases). Between the trimmed V and J ends, which lost 0 bases and 6 bases, there was a span of 11 bases. Germline CDR1 SGHDT, CDR2 YYEEEE. This CDR3 region has 14 residues. The CDR3, as DNA: TGTGCCAGCAGCTTGGGGCGGGCTTATGATACGCAGTATTTT. Protein: CASSLGRAYDTQYF.

The V gene is TRBV5-1, the J gene TRBJ1-6, with a tentative D call TRBD1 (5 bases). The V end was cut by 4 bases, the J end by 10 bases, with 18 bases between. The CDR3 totals 15 residues. Germline CDR1 and CDR2: SGHRS and YFSETQ. The CDR3 DNA sequence: TGCGCCAGCAGCCGCCTTGGGGTAGAGGGGTCACCCCTCCACTTT. As protein: CASSRLGVEGSPLHF.

This chain's CDR3 is CASSEQGWNQPQHF. CDR3 DNA sequence: TGTGCCAGCAGTGAACAGGGGTGGAATCAGCCCCAGCATTTT. The V gene is TRBV6-1, the J gene TRBJ1-5; D may be TRBD1 (6 bases). CDR3 length: 14 amino acids. Trimming removed 2 bases from V and 4 bases from J, with 9 bases in between. The V gene's germline CDR1 is MNHNS and CDR2 SASEGT.

This chain links TRBV14 with TRBJ2-5, with 7 bases that match TRBD1. This CDR3 is 17 amino acids long. After removal of 2 bases from V and 2 bases from J, the junction contained 11 bases not matched to a gene. In germline, CDR1 is SGHDN, CDR2 FVKESK. The CDR3 loop is CASSQYTGANRQETQYF. In DNA form, the CDR3 reads TGTGCCAGCAGCCAATATACAGGGGCGAATAGACAAGAGACCCAGTACTTC.

The chain carries TRBV6-1 and TRBJ2-6, with a weak D call TRBD1 (6 bases). V was pared by 3 bases and J by 2 bases, with 14 bases between. This CDR3 comprises 17 residues. Looked up from germline, CDR1 is MNHNS and CDR2 is SASEGT. As DNA, the CDR3 is TGTGCCAGCAGTGATCACCCGGGACAACCTGGGGCCAACGTCCTGACTTTC. It translates to CASSDHPGQPGANVLTF.

The chain uses TRBV28 and TRBJ2-7; the D is unclear. Germline V gene sequence: CDR1 MDHEN, CDR2 SYDVKM. The CDR3 is made up of 13 amino acids. V lost 6 bases to trimming and J lost 2 bases, with 11 bases between them. The chain's CDR3 is CASSLDITYEQYF. The CDR3 DNA sequence: TGTGCCAGCAGCCTCGACATTACCTACGAGCAGTACTTC. The complete variable domain, with remaining parts taken from reference TRBV28 and TRBJ2-7, reads DVKVTQSSRYLVKRTGEKVFLECVQDMDHENMFWYRQDPGLGLRLIYFSYDVKMKEKGDIPEGYSVSREKKERFSLILESASTNQTSMYLCASSLDITYEQYFGPGTRLTVT.

The chain joins TRBV2 to TRBJ2-4; tentatively, D is TRBD2 (6 bases). The ends were cut back, 3 bases at V and 4 bases at J, with 13 bases in the middle. Germline CDR1 is SNHLY and CDR2 is FYNNEI. The CDR3 is made up of 15 amino acids. As DNA, the CDR3 is TGTGCCAGCAGTGAGAGGAGGGAGTCTAAAAACATTCAGTACTTC. It translates to CASSERRESKNIQYF.

This chain links TRBV7-3 with TRBJ1-1, with D uncertain. The CDR3 is 13 residues long. Germline CDR1 SGHTA, CDR2 FQGTGA. V dropped 2 bases and J dropped 2 bases, with 6 bases sitting between them. The DNA for the CDR3 is TGTGCCAGCAGCTTATGGTCTAACACTGAAGCTTTCTTT. Translated: CASSLWSNTEAFF.

This clone appeared a single time. The chain has TRBV5-8 and TRBJ1-2, with a tentative D call TRBD1 (5 bases). Trimming removed 1 base from V and 8 bases from J, with 12 bases in between. CDR1 SGHTS and CDR2 YDEGEE come from the germline V gene. This CDR3 has 13 amino acids. CDR3 sequence reads: CASSLQGVQGYTF. The DNA for the CDR3 is TGTGCCAGCAGCTTGCAAGGGGTGCAGGGCTACACCTTC. Based on the CDR3 plus reference TRBV5-8 and TRBJ1-2, the full variable domain is EAGVTQSPTHLIKTRGQQATLRCSPISGHTSVYWYQQALGLGLQFLLWYDEGEERNRGNFPPRFSGRQFPNYSSELNVNALELEDSALYLCASSLQGVQGYTFGSGTRLTVV.

This clone was seen a handful of times. The chain uses TRBV5-1 and TRBJ1-2; possible D gene TRBD1, 5 bases. V was trimmed by 1 base and J by 8 bases, leaving 30 bases between them. Germline CDR1 reads SGHRS; CDR2 reads YFSETQ. The CDR3 is 19 amino acids. The CDR3 nucleotides read TGCGCCAGCAGCTTGCGTCCCGGGACCAACCCCTGGGTGCATGGGGGCTACACCTTC. As protein: CASSLRPGTNPWVHGGYTF.